One sample yielded the 28 T cell receptor beta chains listed below, sequenced in a study of T cell responses to AZD1222 COVID-19 vaccine. Produced via immunoSEQ multiplex PCR; TCRdb's table is partial and in-frame only. The repertoire consists of 110,000 or so clones, with approximately 89% occurring once and the leading ten covering roughly 6.7%. This sample comprised peripheral blood, obtained 28 days after the second AZD1222 dose. The receptors originated from an adult who received the AZD1222 COVID-19 vaccine.

This chain joins TRBV11-3 and TRBJ2-7; 8 bases fit TRBD2. V shed 0 bases, J shed 6 bases, and the junction held 13 bases outside the gene matches. CDR1 SGHNT and CDR2 YENEEA come from the germline V gene. The CDR3 totals 17 residues. As DNA, the CDR3 is TGTGCCAGCAGCTTAGAGGGTAGCGGGGCTCCGGACGGCGAGCAGTACTTC. Its protein product is CASSLEGSGAPDGEQYF.

The chain joins TRBV5-1 to TRBJ1-2; TRBD1 is a possible D gene (5 bases). CDR1 is SGHRS, CDR2 YFSETQ, per germline. Trimming left V 0 bases short and J 7 bases short, with 13 bases between. This CDR3 region has 14 residues. Here the CDR3 DNA reads TGCGCCAGCAGCTTGGCCGGAGTCAGGGCTGGCTACACCTTC. It translates to CASSLAGVRAGYTF.

The gene calls are TRBV5-4 and TRBJ1-2; D not certain. CDR1 is SGHNT and CDR2 is YYREEE in the germline V gene (reference sequence). V lost 4 bases and J 5 bases, leaving 18 bases between the germline ends. This CDR3 has 15 residues. The CDR3 bases are TGTGCCAGCAGCCCCGAAGCGTCGAATGTTTATGGCTACACCTTC. It yields the protein CASSPEASNVYGYTF.

The chain uses TRBV5-8 and TRBJ1-2; D uncertain. CDR1 is SGHTS and CDR2 is YDEGEE in the germline V gene. This CDR3 comprises 14 residues. Trimming stripped 3 bases from V and 4 bases from J, with 13 bases between. CDR3 loop: CASSSSGSIYGYTF. The CDR3 DNA follows: TGTGCCAGCAGCTCCTCTGGATCTATCTATGGCTACACCTTC.

V usage is TRBV5-1 and J usage is TRBJ2-1; possibly TRBD2 for D (5 bases). The CDR3 length is 14 residues. Germline V CDR1 and CDR2: SGHRS, YFSETQ. Trimming pared 6 bases from V and 6 bases from J, leaving 16 bases between. The CDR3 nucleotides are TGCGCCAGCAAAGCAAGCGGCGATCCCAATGAGCAGTTCTTC. Amino acid sequence: CASKASGDPNEQFF.

The chain employs TRBV4-1 and TRBJ1-2; 9 bases fit TRBD1. V lost 1 base, J lost 7 bases, and 10 bases stayed unmatched. The CDR3 covers 16 residues. In germline, CDR1 is MGHRA, CDR2 YSYEKL. The CDR3 DNA is TGCGCCAGCAGCCAAGGTCCGGGACAGGGAAGTCGTGGCTACACCTTC. Protein: CASSQGPGQGSRGYTF.

The V call is TRBV6-4, the J call TRBJ1-2; D unclear. The CDR3 runs to 12 residues. V lost 0 bases and J 9 bases, leaving 8 bases between the germline ends. Germline V lookup: CDR1 MRHNA, CDR2 SNTAGT. CDR3 in amino acids: CASSDSSQRYTF. CDR3 sequence (DNA): TGTGCCAGCAGTGACTCGAGTCAGCGCTACACCTTC.

The J gene is TRBJ2-7, the V gene TRBV6-2 or TRBV6-3; the D is unclear. The CDR3 has 15 residues. Germline V gene sequence: CDR1 MNHEY, CDR2 SVGEGT. Trimming took 2 bases from V and 4 from J, leaving 15 bases between them. The CDR3 bases are TGTGCCAGCAGTTACAAGGGTGGCGCTGGGTACGAGCAGTACTTC. Its translation is CASSYKGGAGYEQYF.

J is TRBJ2-5 and V is TRBV2; D gene unclear. Germline V gene data show CDR1 as SNHLY and CDR2 as FYNNEI. The CDR3 totals 14 residues. The V gene lost 1 base and the J gene lost 2 bases, with 8 bases spanning the gap. In DNA form, the CDR3 reads TGTGCCAGCAGTGAAGGGCTTCCGCAAGAGACCCAGTACTTC. Amino acids: CASSEGLPQETQYF.

V gene TRBV30 combines with J gene TRBJ1-3; tentative D call: TRBD1 (5 bases). The CDR3 has 14 amino acids. V gave up 5 bases and J gave up 3 bases, with 14 bases separating them. Looked up from germline, CDR1 is GTSNPN and CDR2 is SVGIG (reference sequence). CDR3 sequence (DNA): TGTGCCTGGGACGTGACAGAAAATGGAAACACCATATATTTT. Its protein is CAWDVTENGNTIYF.

The CDR3 here is CASSLGLAGRFQETQYF. The CDR3, as DNA: TGCGCCAGCAGCCTGGGACTAGCGGGGCGATTCCAAGAGACCCAGTACTTC. V gene TRBV5-1 combines with J gene TRBJ2-5, with 13 bases matching TRBD2. J gave up 1 base and V 4 bases, and 7 bases lay outside the gene matches. The CDR3 has 17 residues. Germline assignment: CDR1 SGHRS and CDR2 YFSETQ.

Only one count was recorded for this clone. The V gene is TRBV6-1, the J gene TRBJ1-2, with a weak D call TRBD1 (6 bases). CDR3 length: 14 amino acids. The germline V and J ends were trimmed by 2 bases and 4 bases, with 11 bases remaining between them. Germline lookup yields CDR1 MNHNS and CDR2 SASEGT. CDR3 DNA sequence: TGTGCCAGCAGTGAAAACAGGGCGAGCTATGGCTACACCTTC. It is translated as CASSENRASYGYTF.

The chain couples TRBV5-8 to TRBJ1-1; unclear D gene. The CDR3 is 14 amino acids. Germline CDR1 reads SGHTS; CDR2 reads YDEGEE. Trimming left V 3 bases short and J 7 bases short, with 16 bases between. This CDR3 is CASSSRGLTVEAFF. The CDR3 DNA reads TGTGCCAGCAGCTCACGTGGCTTAACGGTTGAAGCTTTCTTT. Based on the CDR3 plus reference TRBV5-8 and TRBJ1-1, the full variable domain is EAGVTQSPTHLIKTRGQQATLRCSPISGHTSVYWYQQALGLGLQFLLWYDEGEERNRGNFPPRFSGRQFPNYSSELNVNALELEDSALYLCASSSRGLTVEAFFGQGTRLTVV.

The genes are TRBV5-6 and TRBJ1-1; D uncertain. Per germline, CDR1 SGHDT and CDR2 YYEEEE. This CDR3 region has 12 residues. The ends were cut back, 0 bases at V and 3 bases at J, with 3 bases in the middle. Here the CDR3 reads CASSLVDTEAFF. The CDR3 nucleotides read TGTGCCAGCAGCTTGGTGGACACTGAAGCTTTCTTT.

The rearrangement joins TRBV12-3 or TRBV12-4 to TRBJ1-2, with TRBD1 as a possible D gene (5 bases). Trimming pared 3 bases from V and 3 bases from J, leaving 8 bases between. The CDR3 extends over 13 amino acids. CDR3 in DNA: TGTGCCAGCAGTTTGGGACCCGACTATGGCTACACCTTC. Its protein product is CASSLGPDYGYTF.

The J gene is TRBJ1-2, the V gene TRBV28; no clear D. Germline V gene lookup returns CDR1 MDHEN and CDR2 SYDVKM. The CDR3 loop spans 14 amino acids. Between the trimmed V and J ends, which lost 2 bases and 7 bases, there was a span of 14 bases. The CDR3 protein is CASSLQLGYGGYTF. DNA of the CDR3: TGTGCCAGCAGTTTACAGCTAGGCTATGGTGGCTACACCTTC.

This clone was recorded a few times. V usage is TRBV29-1 and J usage is TRBJ2-1; 9 bases are shared with TRBD1. The germline CDR1 and CDR2 sequences are SQVTM and ANQGSEA. Unmatched junction bases numbered 5, after V lost 6 bases and J lost 2 bases. This CDR3 is built from 14 residues. The CDR3 reads CSVFGQGPYNEQFF. The CDR3 nucleotides read TGCAGCGTCTTTGGACAGGGGCCCTACAATGAGCAGTTCTTC.

V usage is TRBV15 and J usage is TRBJ2-7; 7 bases fit TRBD1. Germline CDR1 is LNHNV and CDR2 is YYDKDF (reference sequence). This CDR3 is built from 13 residues. Unmatched junction bases numbered 4, after V lost 4 bases and J lost 4 bases. Here the CDR3 DNA reads TGTGCCACCAGCAAGGGGGCCGAGTACGAGCAGTACTTC. This encodes CATSKGAEYEQYF.

CDR3 coding DNA: TGTGCCATCAGTGAGTCAGGGAAGAGGATTGAAAAACTGTTTTTT. This gives the protein CAISESGKRIEKLFF. The chain recombines TRBV10-3 with TRBJ1-4, with D unresolved. The CDR3 totals 15 residues. In germline, CDR1 is ENHRY, CDR2 SYGVKD. Trimming left V 0 bases short and J 7 bases short, with 12 bases between.

V is TRBV7-8 and J is TRBJ2-7, with TRBD2 as a possible D gene (6 bases). This CDR3 spans 15 amino acids. Germline V gene sequence: CDR1 SGHVS, CDR2 FQNEAQ. Deletions cut 3 bases from V and 0 bases from J, with 12 bases between. The CDR3 loop reads CASSLRRDPSYEQYF. CDR3 DNA sequence: TGTGCCAGCAGCTTGAGGAGGGATCCCTCCTACGAGCAGTACTTC.

The genes are TRBV23-1 and TRBJ2-3; 7 bases align to TRBD1. TRBV23-1 is classed as an ORF, of uncertain function. The CDR3 spans 16 residues. V trimming: 4 bases; J trimming: 1 base; junction bases outside the gene matches: 8. Here the CDR3 reads CASSLKCTGGTDTQYF. The CDR3 DNA is TGCGCCAGCAGTCTCAAATGTACAGGGGGCACAGATACGCAGTATTTT.

The chain is built from TRBV5-1 and TRBJ1-2; 7 bases agree with TRBD1. With V trimmed by 3 bases and J by 3 bases, 17 bases remained unmatched. The CDR3 spans 18 residues. Germline lookup yields CDR1 SGHRS and CDR2 YFSETQ. Here the CDR3 reads CASSSMTGQGGSDYGYTF. The CDR3 DNA follows: TGCGCCAGCAGCTCGATGACAGGGCAAGGAGGATCGGACTATGGCTACACCTTC.

The rearrangement uses TRBV21-1 and TRBJ2-7; the table's D call, TRBD2, was not checked against the DNA. TRBV21-1 is a pseudogene segment. CDR3 length: 14 amino acids. The CDR3 DNA is TGTGCCAGCAGCAAACCCCGGGAGGCCTACGAGCAGTACTTC. Translation: CASSKPREAYEQYF.

The rearrangement uses TRBV18 and TRBJ2-3; no firm D call. Germline V lookup: CDR1 KGHSH, CDR2 LQKENI. The CDR3 has 13 residues. Deletions cut 4 bases from V and 4 bases from J, with 9 bases between. CDR3 region: CASSLKEADTQYF. In DNA, the CDR3 is TGTGCCAGCTCACTAAAAGAGGCAGATACGCAGTATTTT.

The chain couples TRBV7-8 to TRBJ1-1, with D tentatively TRBD1 (6 bases). The CDR3 has 16 residues. The V gene lost 1 base and the J gene lost 0 bases, with 12 bases spanning the gap. The germline V gene has CDR1 SGHVS and CDR2 FQNEAQ. The CDR3 sequence is CASSLGSGQMNTEAFF. Here the CDR3 DNA reads TGTGCCAGCAGCTTAGGCTCGGGACAAATGAACACTGAAGCTTTCTTT.

This chain connects TRBV4-3 to TRBJ2-5; 9 bases fit TRBD1. Germline V gene data show CDR1 as LGHNA and CDR2 as YSLEER. There are 17 residues in the CDR3. The ends lost 2 bases at V and 4 bases at J; junction bases unmatched: 11. The CDR3 DNA is TGCGCCAGCAGCCAACGCGATCGGACAGGGGAGGGAGAGACCCAGTACTTC. Protein sequence: CASSQRDRTGEGETQYF.

The chain joins TRBV13 to TRBJ1-4; D is uncertain. There are 14 residues in the CDR3. Trimming left V 5 bases short and J 8 bases short, with 15 bases between. Germline V CDR1 and CDR2: PRHDT, FYEKMQ (reference sequence). The CDR3 DNA is TGTGCCAGCAGCCCCGCCCAGACTGGCGAAAAACTGTTTTTT. Protein sequence: CASSPAQTGEKLFF.

The V gene is TRBV6-5, the J gene TRBJ2-7; D is undetermined. Trimming removed 2 bases at V and 2 bases at J, with 4 bases between. This CDR3 contains 12 residues. Germline loops: CDR1 MNHEY, CDR2 SVGAGI. In DNA form, the CDR3 reads TGTGCCAGCAGTTACGGGCCCTACGAGCAGTACTTC. Its translation: CASSYGPYEQYF.